This T cell receptor beta chain was retrieved from a study of Tregs in tolerant kidney transplant recipients. The length of the CDR3 is 11 residues. Germline CDR1 reads DFQATT; CDR2 reads SNEGSKA (reference sequence). The trim removed 3 bases at V and 10 bases at J, leaving 5 bases unmatched. Related graft donors supplied nonmyeloablative bone marrow transplants, and mixed chimerism was transient. Using immunoSEQ multiplex PCR, the repertoire was profiled, and TCRdb retains in-frame clones only, with some absent. Of 65,000 or so clones listed, approximately 89% were seen once; the top ten hold 3.8%. The V call is TRBV20-1, the J call TRBJ2-5, with 7 bases matching TRBD2. The sequence derives from a human patient who received a combined kidney and bone marrow transplant. The graft donor may account for some of the T cells. The sequencing here drew on CD4+ T cells from blood (PBMCs), taken 6 months after the transplant. The CDR3 sequence is CSARAGVSQYF. CDR3 nucleotides: TGCAGTGCTAGGGCGGGGGTTAGCCAGTACTTC.